This TCR beta chain comes out of a study of T cell repertoires in cytomegalovirus infection. Study summary: It was recently identified HLA-C-restricted and well-studied HLA-B-restricted CMV epitopes that the study used. Study-wide findings and caveats: HLA-C-restricted CMV clonotypes gave the most frequent clonotype in two of eight donors.

The V and J ends lost 3 bases and 7 bases respectively, with 12 bases between them. This CDR3 spans 13 amino acids. Per the germline V gene, CDR1 is SGHVT and CDR2 is SQSDAQ. TCRdb fed the reads into MiXCR, producing one record per CDR3 protein. The sample lists about 830,000 distinct CDR3 sequences; about 30% were seen once. A word on this clonotype: The target antigen is unknown.

The V and J genes are TRBV7-4 and TRBJ1-1; D uncertain. Sequencing used cultured CD8+ T cells from PBMCs, obtained from culture after CMV antigen stimulation. This clonotype was sampled from a human donor in good health (CMV status not recorded). Some clones in this sample may be carry-over from other donors' samples. CDR3 sequence reads: CASSFARTVEAFF. CDR3 DNA: TGTGCCAGCAGCTTCGCAAGGACGGTTGAAGCTTTCTTT.